The 7 T cell receptor beta chains given below trace back to one sample, sequenced in a study of blood T cell repertoires in COVID-19. The method was immunoSEQ multiplex PCR; TCRdb's version includes in-frame clones alone and lacks a portion of them. The table lists 350,000 or so clones, around 87% of them singletons. The sequenced material came from peripheral blood. The receptors shown here come from a woman aged 25 to 45 with COVID-19, enrolled during active disease.

The genes are TRBV7-9 and TRBJ2-7, with D hard to call. Trimming took 4 bases from V and 2 from J, leaving 12 bases between them. There are 14 residues in the CDR3. Germline loops: CDR1 SEHNR, CDR2 FQNEAQ (reference sequence). CDR3 nucleotide sequence: TGTGCCAGCAGCTCATCGACACAAACCTACGAGCAGTACTTC. It translates to CASSSSTQTYEQYF.

CDR3 loop: CATRRAGEGYNEQFF. The CDR3 nucleotides are TGTGCCACCAGGCGGGCGGGAGAAGGCTACAATGAGCAGTTCTTC. V gene TRBV24-1 combines with J gene TRBJ2-1, with 7 nucleotides matching TRBD2. The germline gives CDR1 KGHDR, CDR2 SFDVKD. V shed 7 bases, J shed 3 bases, and the junction held 8 bases outside the gene matches. CDR3 length equals 15 residues.

The rearrangement links TRBV28 to TRBJ2-3; 9 nucleotides align to TRBD1. V lost 4 bases and J lost 4; bases outside the gene matches: 3. This CDR3 has 14 residues. Germline V gene sequence: CDR1 MDHEN, CDR2 SYDVKM. The DNA of the CDR3 is TGTGCCAGCAGTTCGACAGGGGGGGCAGATACGCAGTATTTT. Its translation: CASSSTGGADTQYF.

This clone was seen a single time. This chain links TRBV2 with TRBJ2-7, with TRBD1 matching over 7 bases. After removal of 8 bases from V and 3 bases from J, the junction contained 7 bases not matched to a gene. The CDR3 totals 13 residues. The germline gives CDR1 SNHLY, CDR2 FYNNEI. Here the CDR3 DNA reads TGTGCCAGCTCCCGGGGACAGAGCTACGAGCAGTACTTC. Protein product: CASSRGQSYEQYF.

The chain carries TRBV6-5 and TRBJ2-1; 9 bases fit TRBD1. Per germline, CDR1 MNHEY and CDR2 SVGAGI. The CDR3 covers 15 residues. Unmatched junction bases numbered 11, after V lost 8 bases and J lost 6 bases. CDR3 in amino acids: CASGVGGTGSNEQFF. As DNA, the CDR3 is TGTGCCAGCGGCGTTGGCGGGACAGGGTCCAATGAGCAGTTCTTC.

The chain uses TRBV28 and TRBJ2-2; 8 bases fit TRBD2. The V and J ends lost 6 bases and 3 bases, in that order; junction bases with no gene match: 6. CDR3 length equals 15 residues. Germline V gene sequence: CDR1 MDHEN, CDR2 SYDVKM. The CDR3 loop reads CASRLRGAYTGELFF. CDR3 nucleotide sequence: TGTGCCAGCAGACTGCGGGGGGCCTACACCGGGGAGCTGTTTTTT. Full variable domain (remainder filled in from reference TRBV28 and TRBJ2-2): DVKVTQSSRYLVKRTGEKVFLECVQDMDHENMFWYRQDPGLGLRLIYFSYDVKMKEKGDIPEGYSVSREKKERFSLILESASTNQTSMYLCASRLRGAYTGELFFGEGSRLTVL.

The genes are TRBV6-5 and TRBJ1-4; no firm D call. Germline CDR1 reads MNHEY; CDR2 reads SVGAGI. The CDR3 consists of 14 residues. V was shortened by 2 bases and J by 8 bases, with 12 bases between the two germline ends. Written as DNA, the CDR3 is TGTGCCAGCAGTTACACAAATGGTTTAGAAAAACTGTTTTTT. Translating gives CASSYTNGLEKLFF.